This TCR beta chain was captured in a study of cytomegalovirus exposure and HLA in healthy donors. Sequencing used immunoSEQ multiplex PCR; TCRdb keeps in-frame clones, though not all of them. The data show approximately 160,000 clones, over 85% seen once. Study-wide results and caveats: For most TCR sequences rarity was the rule, although some public TCRs occurred in many donors. Reported results showed that the classifier diagnosed cytomegalovirus status with high specificity and sensitivity. A few of the chains that were CMV-associated were confirmed in vitro to be specific for CMV antigens.

Note on this clone: The antigen is undetermined.

Germline assignment: CDR1 SGDLS and CDR2 YYNGEE. Trimming stripped 0 bases from V and 5 bases from J, with 12 bases between. This CDR3 spans 15 amino acids. The receptor comes from a woman aged 18-29 years in good health and CMV-seropositive. This chain uses TRBV9 with TRBJ2-1, with a tentative D call TRBD1 (5 bases). The sample consisted of PBMCs. The CDR3 sequence: CASSVVGLRNNEQFF. The CDR3 nucleotides read TGTGCCAGCAGCGTAGTGGGGCTCCGGAACAATGAGCAGTTCTTC.